This paragraph reports one TCR beta chain. What it binds is unknown. The data derive from a study of T cells in tuberculosis. Study-level background: In South Africa, adults with active tuberculosis were compared with IGRA-negative and latently infected IGRA-positive adolescents. General study findings and limits: GEM motif frequencies gave less than 75% accuracy; the GMM repertoire gave roughly 85%. Active tuberculosis patients had shorter CDR3-alpha; the beta difference was nonsignificant.

The table came from immunoSEQ multiplex PCR; TCRdb's copy has only in-frame clones and leaves some out. The table lists just under 45,000 clones, 94% of them singletons. The CDR3 has 14 residues. Deletions cut 1 base from V and 8 bases from J, with 11 bases between. Germline loops: CDR1 SGHTA, CDR2 FQGNSA. This chain connects TRBV7-2 to TRBJ1-4, with a weak D call TRBD1 (5 bases). This receptor was obtained from a donor between 10 and 35 years old with latent tuberculosis or without tuberculosis infection. Some clones in this sample may be carry-over from other donors' samples. Sequencing was done on a sample of PBMCs. The CDR3 DNA reads as TGTGCCAGCAGCTTAGGACACCGGGGGGAAAAACTGTTTTTT. Protein product: CASSLGHRGEKLFF.